Following are 9 T cell receptor beta chains from one sample sequenced in a study of cytomegalovirus exposure and HLA in healthy donors. PCR was performed using 60 Vbeta and 13 Jbeta primers. The method was immunoSEQ multiplex PCR; TCRdb's version includes in-frame clones alone and lacks a portion of them. The sample has 180,000 or so clones, roughly 77% seen once. The sequenced sample consisted of PBMCs. These receptor sequences come from a woman aged 40-49 years in good health and CMV-seropositive.

The chain recombines TRBV28 with TRBJ2-2; tentative D call: TRBD1 (6 bases). This CDR3 comprises 12 residues. Germline values: CDR1 MDHEN, CDR2 SYDVKM. The V end lost 10 bases, the J end lost 1 base, and 7 bases lay between the germline ends. This CDR3 is CATQGNTGELFF. Written as DNA, the CDR3 is TGTGCCACACAGGGGAACACCGGGGAGCTGTTTTTT.

The chain combines TRBV2 with TRBJ2-7; 12 nucleotides agree with TRBD2. Germline values: CDR1 SNHLY, CDR2 FYNNEI. This CDR3 spans 14 amino acids. V was pared by 6 bases and J by 12 bases, with 12 bases of the junction left unmatched. The CDR3 protein is CASRAGTSGRVAYF. As DNA, the CDR3 is TGTGCCAGCAGGGCCGGGACTAGCGGGCGTGTTGCGTACTTC. Looking up the rest from reference TRBV2 and TRBJ2-7 gives the full variable domain: EPEVTQTPSHQVTQMGQEVILRCVPISNHLYFYWYRQILGQKVEFLVSFYNNEISEKSEIFDDQFSVERPDGSNFTLKIRSTKLEDSAMYFCASRAGTSGRVAYFGPGTRLTVT.

V and J are TRBV5-1 and TRBJ1-5, with D possibly being TRBD1 (5 bases). Deletions cut 4 bases from V and 7 bases from J, with 15 bases between. There are 14 residues in the CDR3. CDR1 is SGHRS, CDR2 YFSETQ, per germline. The CDR3 DNA follows: TGCGCCAGCAGCCCCGGGGAGGGGAGGCAGCCCCAGCATTTT. Translated, it gives CASSPGEGRQPQHF. The variable domain in full, completed from reference TRBV5-1 and TRBJ1-5, reads KAGVTQTPRYLIKTRGQQVTLSCSPISGHRSVSWYQQTPGQGLQFLFEYFSETQRNKGNFPGRFSGRQFSNSRSEMNVSTLELGDSALYLCASSPGEGRQPQHFGDGTRLSIL.

The chain combines TRBV11-2 with TRBJ1-3, with TRBD1 as a possible D gene (6 bases). V lost 5 bases to trimming and J lost 0 bases, with 11 bases between them. The germline V gene encodes CDR1 SGHAT and CDR2 FQNNGV. The CDR3 contains 15 residues. The CDR3 reads CASSQQGPSGNTIYF. The CDR3 nucleotides are TGTGCCAGCAGCCAACAGGGCCCCTCTGGAAACACCATATATTTT.

V usage is TRBV7-2 and J usage is TRBJ1-5, with TRBD1 as a possible D gene (5 bases). The V and J ends lost 5 bases and 0 bases respectively, with 14 bases between them. Germline V gives CDR1 SGHTA, CDR2 FQGNSA. The CDR3 extends over 16 amino acids. CDR3 sequence reads: CASSQGLAYSNQPQHF. In DNA form, the CDR3 reads TGTGCCAGCAGCCAGGGATTGGCCTATAGCAATCAGCCCCAGCATTTT.

This chain uses TRBV7-3 with TRBJ2-1, with TRBD2 matching 9 bases. The trim removed 5 bases at V and 4 bases at J, leaving 6 bases unmatched. The V gene's germline CDR1 is SGHTA and CDR2 FQGTGA. The CDR3 runs to 15 residues. For the CDR3, the DNA is TGTGCCAGCAGCAGGTGGGCGGGAGGGTACAATGAGCAGTTCTTC. This sequence encodes CASSRWAGGYNEQFF. Full variable domain (missing parts from reference TRBV7-3 and TRBJ2-1): GAGVSQTPSNKVTEKGKYVELRCDPISGHTALYWYRQSLGQGPEFLIYFQGTGAADDSGLPNDRFFAVRPEGSVSTLKIQRTERGDSAVYLCASSRWAGGYNEQFFGPGTRLTVL.

This clone was observed a few times. The chain carries TRBV6-1 and TRBJ2-2, with TRBD2 matching 9 bases. CDR1 is MNHNS and CDR2 is SASEGT in the germline V gene. This CDR3 is 19 amino acids long. The trim removed 4 bases at V and 4 bases at J, leaving 16 bases unmatched. The CDR3 sequence: CASSGPGTSFLWVTGELFF. DNA of the CDR3: TGTGCCAGCAGTGGCCCTGGGACTAGCTTTTTATGGGTCACCGGGGAGCTGTTTTTT.

The rearrangement uses TRBV7-2 and TRBJ2-7; TRBD2 agrees at 7 bases. The CDR3 spans 15 residues. V lost 1 base to trimming and J lost 4 bases; unmatched junction nucleotides: 7. CDR1 SGHTA and CDR2 FQGNSA come from the germline V gene. CDR3 region: CASSLGPAGNYEQYF. Here the CDR3 DNA reads TGTGCCAGCAGCTTAGGTCCAGCGGGGAATTACGAGCAGTACTTC.

The V gene is TRBV6-5, the J gene TRBJ1-2; 7 nucleotides align to TRBD1. Losses at the gene ends were 5 bases for V and 3 bases for J; bases not matched to a gene: 6. The CDR3 spans 14 residues. Germline V lookup: CDR1 MNHEY, CDR2 SVGAGI. CDR3 residues: CASSRDRRHYGYTF. CDR3 in DNA: TGTGCCAGCAGTAGGGACAGAAGACACTATGGCTACACCTTC.